This TCR beta chain was captured in a study of control samples from healthy donors and cancer patients. TCRdb's copy holds only in-frame clones and misses some; the assay was immunoSEQ multiplex PCR. The table has roughly 130,000 clones, 75% to 95% seen once. The TCR originated in a man between 18 and 35 years old in good health. The specimen sequenced was blood.

CDR3 nucleotide sequence: TGTGCCAGCAAGGAGAACACTGAAGCTTTCTTT. It yields the protein CASKENTEAFF. The chain employs TRBV28 and TRBJ1-1, with unresolved D. The CDR3 consists of 11 residues. Deletions cut 7 bases from V and 1 base from J, with 4 bases between. In germline, CDR1 is MDHEN, CDR2 SYDVKM.